The following is a T cell receptor (beta chain) sequence with its context. This sample is drawn from a study of blood T cell repertoires in COVID-19. Study summary: Sites across the United States, Italy and Spain contributed samples from acute and convalescent COVID-19.

Original handling: Amplified reference gene primers provided the basis for estimating nucleated cell counts. Libraries were prepared by immunoSEQ multiplex PCR; TCRdb keeps only in-frame clonotypes and omits some of them. V and J calls and clone size are those listed in that table; D and trimming were worked out from the DNA. The profile shows about 340,000 clones, roughly 90% of them singletons. Germline values: CDR1 LNHNV, CDR2 YYDKDF (reference sequence). V lost 3 bases and J 1 base, leaving 6 bases between the germline ends. The CDR3 extends over 13 amino acids. Across 24 US areas, participants ranged in age from roughly 18 to 95 years. Recovered participants had two consecutive negative NP/OP PCR tests, healthcare professional clearance, or symptom resolution.

The specimen was PBMCs or T cells enriched from blood (not recorded which). The chain is built from TRBV15 and TRBJ1-1; no clear D gene. The TCR comes from a woman aged 25 to 39 who had recovered from COVID-19. CDR3 bases: TGTGCCACCAGCAGGACGGGGAACACTGAAGCTTTCTTT. Translation: CATSRTGNTEAFF.